One sample yielded the 3 T cell receptor beta chains listed below, sequenced in a study of blood T cell repertoires in COVID-19. Sequenced by immunoSEQ multiplex PCR; TCRdb stores in-frame clones only, minus some. The data contain roughly 80,000 clones, around 80% of them singletons. The sample comprised peripheral blood. These receptors were taken from a woman aged 60 to 75 with acute or convalescent COVID-19.

The V gene is TRBV6-1, the J gene TRBJ1-1; D perhaps matches TRBD1 (5 bases). Germline V gives CDR1 MNHNS, CDR2 SASEGT. The CDR3 has 13 residues. Between the trimmed V and J ends, which lost 3 bases and 8 bases, there was a span of 13 bases. The CDR3 protein is CASSDRGGAEAFF. The CDR3 DNA is TGTGCCAGCAGTGATAGGGGAGGGGCGGAAGCTTTCTTT.

The chain links TRBV5-1 to TRBJ1-5; D ambiguous. The CDR3 has 11 residues. V dropped 0 bases and J dropped 11 bases, with 6 bases sitting between them. Germline loops: CDR1 SGHRS, CDR2 YFSETQ. The CDR3 sequence is CASSLGRAQHF. As DNA, the CDR3 is TGCGCCAGCAGCTTGGGGCGGGCCCAGCATTTT.

This clone was counted once. The CDR3 protein is CASSLVSGPYGYTF. The CDR3 coding sequence is TGTGCCAGCAGCTTAGTTTCAGGTCCCTATGGCTACACCTTC. The gene calls are TRBV7-6 and TRBJ1-2; D is uncertain. V lost 1 base to trimming and J lost 4 bases, with 10 bases between them. Germline CDR1 and CDR2: SGHVS and FNYEAQ. The length of the CDR3 is 14 residues.